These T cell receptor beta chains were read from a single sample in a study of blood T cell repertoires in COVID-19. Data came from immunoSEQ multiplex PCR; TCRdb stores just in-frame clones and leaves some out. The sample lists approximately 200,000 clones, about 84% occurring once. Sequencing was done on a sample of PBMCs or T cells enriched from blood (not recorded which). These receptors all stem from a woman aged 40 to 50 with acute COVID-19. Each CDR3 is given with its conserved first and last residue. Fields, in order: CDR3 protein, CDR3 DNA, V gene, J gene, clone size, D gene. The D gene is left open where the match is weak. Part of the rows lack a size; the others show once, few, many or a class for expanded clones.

CDR3 protein: CSVSEYRLNTEAFF
CDR3 DNA: TGCAGCGTTTCGGAGTATCGATTGAACACTGAAGCTTTCTTT
V gene: TRBV29-1
J gene: TRBJ1-1
clone size: .
D gene: .

CDR3 protein: CASTQPGELQPQHF
CDR3 DNA: TGTGCCAGCACCCAGCCGGGGGAACTCCAGCCCCAGCATTTT
V gene: TRBV6-1
J gene: TRBJ1-5
clone size: .
D gene: .

CDR3 protein: CASSLGAQGNSPLHF
CDR3 DNA: TGCGCCAGCAGCTTAGGAGCTCAGGGTAATTCACCCCTCCACTTT
V gene: TRBV5-1
J gene: TRBJ1-6
clone size: .
D gene: .

CDR3 protein: CASSGAQGFYGYTF
CDR3 DNA: TGCGCCAGCAGCGGGGCTCAGGGGTTCTATGGCTACACCTTC
V gene: TRBV5-1
J gene: TRBJ1-2
clone size: .
D gene: .

CDR3 protein: CAWSAFYGYTF
CDR3 DNA: TGTGCCTGGAGTGCCTTCTATGGCTACACCTTC
V gene: TRBV30
J gene: TRBJ1-2
clone size: .
D gene: .

CDR3 protein: CASSESGDPETQYF
CDR3 DNA: TGTGCCAGCAGCGAGAGCGGGGACCCAGAGACCCAGTACTTC
V gene: TRBV7-2
J gene: TRBJ2-5
clone size: .
D gene: TRBD2

CDR3 protein: CASSSEGGGHLYYGYTF
CDR3 DNA: TGCGCCAGCAGCTCGGAGGGGGGGGGACACCTCTACTATGGCTACACCTTC
V gene: TRBV5-1
J gene: TRBJ1-2
clone size: once
D gene: .

CDR3 protein: CASSPRRAGTNTEAFF
CDR3 DNA: TGTGCCAGCAGCCCCCGGAGGGCAGGGACGAACACTGAAGCTTTCTTT
V gene: TRBV5-4
J gene: TRBJ1-1
clone size: .
D gene: .

CDR3 protein: CAWSLGYQETQYF
CDR3 DNA: TGTGCCTGGAGTCTCGGGTATCAAGAGACCCAGTACTTC
V gene: TRBV30
J gene: TRBJ2-5
clone size: .
D gene: .

CDR3 protein: CAWEGAPDNSPLHF
CDR3 DNA: TGTGCCTGGGAAGGGGCACCGGATAATTCACCCCTCCACTTT
V gene: TRBV2
J gene: TRBJ1-6
clone size: .
D gene: .

CDR3 protein: CASSQTSGSAEQYF
CDR3 DNA: TGTGCCAGCAGCCAGACTAGCGGGAGTGCCGAGCAGTACTTC
V gene: TRBV6-2/TRBV6-3
J gene: TRBJ2-7
clone size: .
D gene: TRBD2

CDR3 protein: CASGTLGASPENEQFF
CDR3 DNA: TGTGCTAGTGGGACTTTAGGGGCCTCACCAGAGAATGAGCAGTTCTTC
V gene: TRBV12-5
J gene: TRBJ2-1
clone size: many
D gene: .

CDR3 protein: CASSPAPDRQAEAFF
CDR3 DNA: TGTGCCAGCAGCCCCGCCCCGGACAGGCAGGCTGAAGCTTTCTTT
V gene: TRBV7-6
J gene: TRBJ1-1
clone size: .
D gene: TRBD1

CDR3 protein: CASSLLGNTEAFF
CDR3 DNA: TGTGCCAGCAGCTTACTTGGCAACACTGAAGCTTTCTTT
V gene: TRBV13
J gene: TRBJ1-1
clone size: .
D gene: .

CDR3 protein: CASSQRQGGRRTEAFF
CDR3 DNA: TGTGCCAGCAGCCAGAGACAGGGGGGCCGGAGGACTGAAGCTTTCTTT
V gene: TRBV27
J gene: TRBJ1-1
clone size: .
D gene: TRBD1

CDR3 protein: CATQVGTNEKLFF
CDR3 DNA: TGTGCCACCCAGGTGGGAACTAATGAAAAACTGTTTTTT
V gene: TRBV28
J gene: TRBJ1-4
clone size: .
D gene: .